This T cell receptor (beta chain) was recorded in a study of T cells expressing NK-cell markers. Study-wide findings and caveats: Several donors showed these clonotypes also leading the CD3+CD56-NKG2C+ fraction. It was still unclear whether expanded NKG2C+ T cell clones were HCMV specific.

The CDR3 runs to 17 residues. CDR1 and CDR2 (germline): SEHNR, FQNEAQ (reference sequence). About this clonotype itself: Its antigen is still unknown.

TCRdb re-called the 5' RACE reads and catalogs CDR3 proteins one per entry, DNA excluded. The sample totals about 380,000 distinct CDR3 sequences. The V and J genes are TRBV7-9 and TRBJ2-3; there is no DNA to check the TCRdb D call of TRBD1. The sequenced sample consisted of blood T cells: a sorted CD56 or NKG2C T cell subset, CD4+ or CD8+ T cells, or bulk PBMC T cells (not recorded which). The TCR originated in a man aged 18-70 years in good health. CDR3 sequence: CASSATWTTTSTDTQYF.